The 11 T cell receptor beta chains in this list originate from one sample, sequenced in a study of CD8+ T cells in alopecia areata. Sample treatment: oral pan-JAK inhibitor, 5-10 mg twice daily. Extracted from the samples, RNA was reverse transcribed into cDNA to serve as the sequencing template. TCRdb's copy holds only in-frame clones and misses some; the assay was immunoSEQ multiplex PCR. Of some 110,000 clones listed, 50% to 75% are singletons. This sample comprised CD8+ T cells sorted from blood, obtained at week 24, from a patient treated with tofacitinib. The receptors here all came from a human donor with alopecia areata.

The J gene is TRBJ1-1, the V gene TRBV4-1; TRBD1 agrees at 8 bases. The CDR3 is 15 amino acids. Per the germline V gene, CDR1 is MGHRA and CDR2 is YSYEKL. V was pared by 4 bases and J by 3 bases, with 7 bases of the junction left unmatched. The CDR3 region has the DNA TGCGCCAGCAGCCTACGACAGGGGATGCACACTGAAGCTTTCTTT. This translates into CASSLRQGMHTEAFF.

The chain couples TRBV5-6 to TRBJ2-6; D might be TRBD2 (5 bases). From germline, CDR1 is SGHDT and CDR2 YYEEEE. The CDR3 extends over 13 amino acids. V lost 4 bases to trimming and J lost 13 bases, with 15 bases between them. The DNA for the CDR3 is TGTGCCAGCAGCCCCAGTTACGAGCGGGTCCTGACTTTC. It is translated as CASSPSYERVLTF.

V is TRBV5-1 and J is TRBJ1-4; the match to TRBD1 covers 7 bases. Trimming took 2 bases from V and 5 from J; bases not matched to a gene: 3. Germline CDR1 SGHRS, CDR2 YFSETQ. The CDR3 covers 14 residues. The CDR3 protein is CASSLQGQNEKLFF. The CDR3 DNA is TGCGCCAGCAGCTTACAGGGACAGAATGAAAAACTGTTTTTT.

In this sample, this clone turned up once. The V and J genes are TRBV2 and TRBJ2-2; D possibly corresponds to TRBD1 (6 bases). The ends were cut back, 3 bases at V and 2 bases at J, with 10 bases in the middle. The CDR3 extends over 15 amino acids. CDR1 and CDR2 (germline): SNHLY, FYNNEI. This CDR3 reads CASSDSGDNTGELFF. The CDR3 nucleotides are TGTGCCAGCAGTGACTCAGGGGATAACACCGGGGAGCTGTTTTTT.

The rearrangement links TRBV7-3 to TRBJ2-2, with D possibly being TRBD1 (6 bases). Trimming cost V 2 bases and J 6 bases, with 7 bases left between them. CDR1 SGHTA and CDR2 FQGTGA come from the germline V gene. This CDR3 region has 13 residues. The CDR3 region has the DNA TGTGCCAGCAGCTTATCAGGGGCCGGGGAGCTGTTTTTT. This encodes CASSLSGAGELFF.

The chain carries TRBV11-2 and TRBJ2-6, with unresolved D. Germline loops: CDR1 SGHAT, CDR2 FQNNGV. V was cut by 1 base and J by 0 bases, with 10 bases left in between. This CDR3 has 17 amino acids. This chain's CDR3 is CASSLGVPTSGANVLTF. CDR3 in DNA: TGTGCCAGCAGCTTAGGAGTGCCCACCTCTGGGGCCAACGTCCTGACTTTC.

J is TRBJ2-2 and V is TRBV13; D is unresolved. V gave up 5 bases and J gave up 5 bases, with 9 bases separating them. CDR3 size: 13 residues. CDR1 PRHDT and CDR2 FYEKMQ come from the germline V gene (reference sequence). In DNA, the CDR3 is TGTGCCAGCAGCACCATGGGGACCGGGGAGCTGTTTTTT. This gives the protein CASSTMGTGELFF.

The genes are TRBV5-1 and TRBJ2-5, with D tentatively TRBD1 (6 bases). In germline, CDR1 is SGHRS, CDR2 YFSETQ. The CDR3 is 16 residues long. V was pared by 0 bases and J by 4 bases, with 16 bases between. The CDR3 region has the DNA TGCGCCAGCAGCTTGGAAGGCAGGGGAGAGGGAGAGACCCAGTACTTC. This translates into CASSLEGRGEGETQYF.

The rearrangement joins TRBV27 to TRBJ1-1; the D is unclear. The length of the CDR3 is 14 residues. Deletions cut 2 bases from V and 1 base from J, with 8 bases between. CDR1 is MNHEY, CDR2 SMNVEV, per germline (reference sequence). CDR3 sequence: CASSLRQPNTEAFF. The CDR3 bases are TGTGCCAGCAGTTTAAGACAACCGAACACTGAAGCTTTCTTT.

A few counts support this clone. V usage is TRBV7-9 and J usage is TRBJ2-1, with TRBD1 identical over 10 bases. The CDR3 extends over 14 amino acids. CDR1 and CDR2 (germline): SEHNR, FQNEAQ (reference sequence). The junction had 9 bases not matched to a gene; V was cut back by 10 bases and J by 6 bases. In nucleotides, the CDR3 is TGTGCCACCCTAAAGGGACAGGGGATCAATGAGCAGTTCTTC. Translated, it gives CATLKGQGINEQFF.

The J gene is TRBJ1-1, the V gene TRBV5-1; D is ambiguous. Germline loops: CDR1 SGHRS, CDR2 YFSETQ. This CDR3 is built from 13 residues. Trimming left V 1 base short and J 7 bases short, with 11 bases between. In nucleotides, the CDR3 is TGCGCCAGCAGCTTGTCCAGCGCCGATGAAGCTTTCTTT. It yields the protein CASSLSSADEAFF.